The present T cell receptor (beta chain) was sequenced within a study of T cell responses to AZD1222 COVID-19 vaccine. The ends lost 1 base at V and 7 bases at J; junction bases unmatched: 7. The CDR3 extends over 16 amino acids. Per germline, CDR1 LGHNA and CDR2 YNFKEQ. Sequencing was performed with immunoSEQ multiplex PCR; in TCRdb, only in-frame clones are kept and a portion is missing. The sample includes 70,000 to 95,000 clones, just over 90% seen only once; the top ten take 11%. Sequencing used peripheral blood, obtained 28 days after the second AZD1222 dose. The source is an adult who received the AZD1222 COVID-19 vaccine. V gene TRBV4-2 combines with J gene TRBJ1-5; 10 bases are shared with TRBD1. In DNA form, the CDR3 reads TGTGCCAGCAGCCAAGCGGGGGACAGGGGAGGACAGCCCCAGCATTTT. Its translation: CASSQAGDRGGQPQHF.